The clone carrying this T cell receptor (beta chain) was detected a few times. Its antigen is currently unknown. The data stem from a study of blood T cells in healthy people across ages. Study-wide findings and caveats: Unknown donor CMV status possibly confounded expanded clonotype changes. Total diversity from one million sequenced T cells was likely underestimated.

CDR3 size: 12 residues. Trimming cost V 7 bases and J 6 bases, with 16 bases left between them. CDR1 and CDR2 (germline): DFQATT, SNEGSKA (reference sequence). Through a sample-barcoded 5' primer and a J-beta primer mix, a second PCR was run for 7 to 11 cycles. TCRdb itself ran the 5' RACE reads through MiXCR, one entry per CDR3 protein. The data show about 930,000 distinct CDR3 sequences, under 35% seen once. In addition, the sample was reused for a study of T cells of mothers and their children. Turning to that study: Sample barcodes plus 2-4 random nucleotides came from the M1S primer.

The clonotype originates from a woman aged 40 to 55 in good health. The sequenced sample was blood. This chain joins TRBV20-1 and TRBJ2-7; TRBD2 is a possible D gene (5 bases). CDR3 sequence (DNA): TGCAGTGTTGGGCCCGGGCGGGTCGAGCAGTACTTC. Its translation is CSVGPGRVEQYF.